This TCR beta chain was found in a study of control samples from healthy donors and cancer patients. Assay: immunoSEQ multiplex PCR; the TCRdb copy retains only in-frame clones and omits some. The table records about 120,000 clones, roughly 92% of them present only once. This receptor was obtained from a man between 25 and 39 years old in good health. Specimen: blood.

In DNA form, the CDR3 reads TGTGCCAGCAGTTTGGGACATCTTTCTGGAAACACCATATATTTT. Translating it yields CASSLGHLSGNTIYF. This sequence joins TRBV6-6 and TRBJ1-3; tentative D call: TRBD1 (6 bases). Trimming stripped 4 bases from V and 1 base from J, with 11 bases between. Germline lookup yields CDR1 MNHNY and CDR2 SVGAGI (reference sequence). CDR3 length equals 15 residues.